The entry that follows covers one TCR beta chain sequence. Its antigen is unidentified. The data derive from a study of cytomegalovirus exposure and HLA in healthy donors. PCR involved 60 Vbeta and 13 Jbeta primers. Clones were read by immunoSEQ multiplex PCR, and TCRdb kept only the in-frame ones, dropping some. The sample has about 110,000 clones; around three quarters are singletons. The CDR3 consists of 11 residues. CDR1 and CDR2 from the germline V gene are MDHEN and SYDVKM. Deletions cut 4 bases from V and 6 bases from J, with 5 bases between. Donors had nominal health at sampling but likely had unrecorded immune exposures. Study results and limitations: Earlier analysis found most TCR beta V segments productive about 90% or about 30% of the time. HLA restriction was apparent for most CMV-associated TCR beta chains in a later analysis. Researchers catalogued approximately 160 TCR beta chains as cytomegalovirus-associated.

The J gene is TRBJ2-3, the V gene TRBV28; D is unresolved. Sequencing was carried out using PBMCs. This clonotype was obtained from a man aged 30 to 39 in good health and CMV-seronegative. The CDR3 spells CASSSSDTQYF. DNA for the CDR3: TGTGCCAGCAGTTCCTCGGATACGCAGTATTTT. Full variable domain (missing parts from reference TRBV28 and TRBJ2-3): DVKVTQSSRYLVKRTGEKVFLECVQDMDHENMFWYRQDPGLGLRLIYFSYDVKMKEKGDIPEGYSVSREKKERFSLILESASTNQTSMYLCASSSSDTQYFGPGTRLTVL.